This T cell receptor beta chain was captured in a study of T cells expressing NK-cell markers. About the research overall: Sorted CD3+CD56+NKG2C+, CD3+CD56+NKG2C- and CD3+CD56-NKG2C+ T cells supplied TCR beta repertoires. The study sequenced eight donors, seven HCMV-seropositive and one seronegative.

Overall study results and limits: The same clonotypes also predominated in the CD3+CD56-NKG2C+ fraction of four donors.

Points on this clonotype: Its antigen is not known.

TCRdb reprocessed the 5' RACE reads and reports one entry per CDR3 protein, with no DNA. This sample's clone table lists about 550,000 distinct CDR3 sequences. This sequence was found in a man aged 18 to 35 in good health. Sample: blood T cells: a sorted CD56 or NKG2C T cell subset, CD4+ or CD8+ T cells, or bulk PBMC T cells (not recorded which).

The CDR3 sequence: CAISESAVYEQYF. The V and J genes are TRBV10-3 and TRBJ2-7. The germline V gene has CDR1 ENHRY and CDR2 SYGVKD. The CDR3 loop spans 13 amino acids.